What follows are 24 T cell receptor beta chains derived from one specimen sequenced in a study of breast tumors, draining lymph nodes, adjacent tissues. TCRdb recomputed calls from the multiplex PCR reads with MiXCR, one row per CDR3 protein. The data contain tens of thousands of distinct CDR3 sequences, over 30% of them seen just once; the ten biggest clones take up 11%. The sequencing input was breast tumor tissue. All receptors derive from a female donor with breast cancer. Some clones in this sample may be carry-over from other donors' samples.

This clonotype was counted many times. This rearrangement joins TRBV20-1 to TRBJ1-5; no definite D call. Germline V gives CDR1 DFQATT, CDR2 SNEGSKA (reference sequence). This CDR3 comprises 13 residues. V was clipped by 1 base and J by 10 bases, with 14 bases between them. The CDR3 DNA reads as TGCAGTGCTAGAGCTGGTTCGCAGCTTCCCCAGCATTTT. This sequence encodes CSARAGSQLPQHF.

At least ten counts were recorded for this clonotype. The rearrangement links TRBV6-2 or TRBV6-3 to TRBJ2-7; 15 bases map to TRBD2. This CDR3 comprises 15 residues. Losses at the gene ends were 6 bases for V and 6 bases for J; bases not matched to a gene: 6. Germline V CDR1 and CDR2: MNHEY, SVGEGT. The CDR3 DNA reads as TGTGCCAGCAGGAGGACTAGCGGGAGGGCCTCCGAGCAGTACTTC. Translating it yields CASRRTSGRASEQYF.

The rearrangement joins TRBV19 to TRBJ2-7; 10 nucleotides align to TRBD2. Germline V gene data show CDR1 as LNHDA and CDR2 as SQIVND (reference sequence). V dropped 0 bases and J dropped 0; count of bases not matched to a gene: 5. The length of the CDR3 is 17 residues. The CDR3 loop is CASSIDRSGRPSYEQYF. As DNA, the CDR3 is TGTGCCAGTAGTATAGACCGTAGCGGGAGGCCCTCCTACGAGCAGTACTTC.

This clonotype occurred many times. The CDR3 DNA follows: TGCAGTGCTAGGAAAACAGATACGCAGTATTTT. Translated: CSARKTDTQYF. The rearrangement uses TRBV20-1 and TRBJ2-3; D uncertain. This CDR3 has 11 residues. CDR1 and CDR2 from the germline V gene are DFQATT and SNEGSKA (reference sequence). Trimming took 3 bases from V and 3 from J, leaving 4 bases between them.

Ten or more counts support this clonotype. This chain joins TRBV12-3 or TRBV12-4 and TRBJ2-1, with 12 bases that match TRBD2. This CDR3 region has 16 residues. J was trimmed by 9 bases and V by 5 bases; bases with no gene match: 11. The CDR3 loop reads CASSPRLAGVSGEQFF. The CDR3 DNA sequence: TGTGCCAGCAGTCCACGACTAGCGGGAGTGTCGGGTGAGCAGTTCTTC.

V gene TRBV7-2 combines with J gene TRBJ2-7, with TRBD2 matching 7 bases. CDR3 size: 12 residues. V was pared by 5 bases and J by 6 bases, with 4 bases of the junction left unmatched. Germline assignment: CDR1 SGHTA and CDR2 FQGNSA. CDR3 nucleotides: TGTGCCAGCAGCAAACTAGCGATCGAGCAGTACTTC. Encoded protein: CASSKLAIEQYF.

This clonotype was detected ten times or more. This sequence joins TRBV20-1 and TRBJ2-7; 8 bases line up with TRBD2. Trimming took 0 bases from V and 9 from J; bases not matched to a gene: 4. This CDR3 has 12 amino acids. In germline, CDR1 is DFQATT, CDR2 SNEGSKA (reference sequence). CDR3 nucleotide sequence: TGCAGTGCTAGAGAGGCGGGGGGTCCGCAGTACTTC. This gives the protein CSAREAGGPQYF.

This clonotype was detected a few times. V is TRBV28 and J is TRBJ2-7; either TRBD1 or TRBD2 may fit D (5 bases each). Trimming removed 6 bases at V and 0 bases at J, with 15 bases between. This CDR3 contains 15 residues. The germline V gene encodes CDR1 MDHEN and CDR2 SYDVKM. The CDR3 loop is CASRPERGYSYEQYF. DNA of the CDR3: TGTGCCAGCAGGCCGGAGAGGGGATACTCCTACGAGCAGTACTTC.

This clonotype was counted ten times or more. V gene TRBV29-1 combines with J gene TRBJ2-5; no firm D call. CDR3 size: 10 residues. V was clipped by 4 bases and J by 7 bases, with 7 bases between them. The V gene's germline CDR1 is SQVTM and CDR2 ANQGSEA. In nucleotides, the CDR3 is TGCAGCGTTGGACCGGGGACCCAGTACTTC. Its protein is CSVGPGTQYF.

This clonotype was picked up many times. The V call is TRBV12-3 or TRBV12-4, the J call TRBJ1-5; 8 bases line up with TRBD1. The last part of the DNA fits TRBJ2-3 better; the J call may be wrong. CDR3 length: 14 amino acids. The CDR3 loop reads CASSRQGRNQPQYF. The DNA for the CDR3 is TGTGCCAGCAGTCGACAGGGGCGCAATCAGCCCCAGTATTTT.

In its sample, this clonotype was seen many times. V is TRBV6-1 and J is TRBJ2-7; a possible D gene is TRBD2 (6 bases). Germline CDR1 MNHNS, CDR2 SASEGT. This CDR3 contains 12 residues. V was cut by 0 bases and J by 9 bases, with 9 bases left in between. CDR3 nucleotide sequence: TGTGCCAGCAGTGAAGCTGGGGAGGTGCAGTACTTC. It is translated as CASSEAGEVQYF.

In regard to this clonotype: With a much larger clone just one base away, this may be a read error. The chain combines TRBV6-5 with TRBJ2-7; 7 nucleotides align to TRBD2. There are 18 residues in the CDR3. V gave up 2 bases and J gave up 2 bases; unmatched junction bases: 15. Germline-derived CDR1 and CDR2 are MNHEY and SVGAGI. The CDR3, as DNA: TGTGCCAGCAGTTACCAGCCTAGCGGAAAGGTTGGTCCCTACGAGCAGTACTTC. Its translation: CASSYQPSGKVGPYEQYF.

This rearrangement joins TRBV5-1 to TRBJ2-1; no reliable D call. There are 14 residues in the CDR3. In germline, CDR1 is SGHRS, CDR2 YFSETQ. Trimming cost V 5 bases and J 5 bases, with 14 bases left between them. The CDR3: CASSVPGGNNEQFF. CDR3 nucleotides: TGCGCCAGCAGTGTGCCAGGTGGGAACAATGAGCAGTTCTTC.

The chain employs TRBV7-6 and TRBJ2-7, with a tentative D call TRBD1 (6 bases). The CDR3 totals 14 residues. Germline V CDR1 and CDR2: SGHVS, FNYEAQ. Between the trimmed V and J ends, which lost 5 bases and 3 bases, there was a span of 14 bases. Here the CDR3 reads CASSATTGLYEQYF. CDR3 bases: TGTGCCAGCAGCGCCACGACAGGCCTCTACGAGCAGTACTTC.

This clonotype was detected only once. This rearrangement joins TRBV7-9 to TRBJ1-2, with D perhaps TRBD1 (5 bases). CDR3 length: 13 amino acids. Trimming left V 5 bases short and J 7 bases short, with 14 bases between. CDR1 is SEHNR, CDR2 FQNEAQ, per germline (reference sequence). CDR3 sequence (DNA): TGTGCCAGCAGCCGGGATGGGGGTGGTGGCTACACCTTC. Its translation is CASSRDGGGGYTF.

The chain is built from TRBV6-1 and TRBJ2-7; 8 nucleotides align to TRBD2. Germline trimming cut 6 bases from V and 3 bases from J; bases unmatched to any gene: 4. Germline V gene sequence: CDR1 MNHNS, CDR2 SASEGT. The CDR3 is 13 amino acids. The DNA for the CDR3 is TGTGCCAGCAGCCCGGGAGGGAGCTACGAGCAGTACTTC. It yields the protein CASSPGGSYEQYF.

For this clonotype: This sequence may be a read error, since a much larger clone differs from it by one base. The V gene is TRBV4-2, the J gene TRBJ2-1; D unclear. The CDR3 has 14 residues. Per germline, CDR1 LGHNA and CDR2 YNFKEQ. CDR3 residues: CASSVLGSNNEQSF. CDR3 bases: TGTGCCAGCAGTGTTTTGGGCAGCAACAATGAGCAGTCCTTC.

V gene TRBV6-1 combines with J gene TRBJ2-2, with D perhaps matching TRBD1 (5 bases). Germline V gives CDR1 MNHNS, CDR2 SASEGT. V gave up 7 bases and J gave up 1 base, with 13 bases separating them. The length of the CDR3 is 15 residues. CDR3 protein: CASIGYRLNTGELFF. The CDR3 nucleotides are TGTGCCAGCATAGGGTACAGGCTGAACACCGGGGAGCTGTTTTTT.

This clonotype was observed a few times. The CDR3 reads CASSPLAGAGDTQYF. CDR3 nucleotide sequence: TGTGCCAGCAGCCCGCTAGCGGGAGCGGGTGATACGCAGTATTTT. V gene TRBV3-1 combines with J gene TRBJ2-3; 10 bases map to TRBD2. Germline trimming cut 4 bases from V and 6 bases from J; bases unmatched to any gene: 7. Looked up from germline, CDR1 is LGHDT and CDR2 is YNNKEL (reference sequence). The CDR3 runs to 15 residues.

The gene calls are TRBV5-1 and TRBJ2-7; D may be TRBD1 (6 bases). The CDR3 has 15 residues. Germline V gene lookup returns CDR1 SGHRS and CDR2 YFSETQ. Trimming shortened V by 0 bases and J by 5 bases, and 15 bases separated the two germline ends. In nucleotides, the CDR3 is TGCGCCAGCAGCTTGGGTCAGGGGATCCCTGACGAGCAGTACTTC. Protein product: CASSLGQGIPDEQYF.

This clonotype came up many times. The chain couples TRBV4-1 to TRBJ1-2, with D unresolved. Between the trimmed V and J ends, which lost 0 bases and 5 bases, there was a span of 7 bases. The CDR3 has 13 residues. The germline CDR1 and CDR2 sequences are MGHRA and YSYEKL. Written as DNA, the CDR3 is TGCGCCAGCAGCCAAGATGAAGGATATGGCTACACCTTC. Its protein product is CASSQDEGYGYTF.

The chain recombines TRBV11-2 with TRBJ1-2; D unresolved. CDR3 length: 13 amino acids. Trimming left V 1 base short and J 8 bases short, with 11 bases between. CDR1 is SGHAT, CDR2 FQNNGV, per germline. The CDR3 DNA is TGTGCCAGCAGCTTAGTCATAGGGCTCGGCTACACCTTC. Translation gives CASSLVIGLGYTF.

This clonotype showed up many times. V and J are TRBV11-2 and TRBJ2-1, with a weak D call TRBD2 (7 bases). The CDR3 extends over 14 amino acids. Germline lookup yields CDR1 SGHAT and CDR2 FQNNGV. V was shortened by 11 bases and J by 2 bases, with 16 bases between the two germline ends. CDR3 sequence (DNA): TGTGCCTCAGGAGGGAGGGGGGCCTACAATGAGCAGTTCTTC. Its translation: CASGGRGAYNEQFF.

This clonotype came up many times. The rearrangement links TRBV14 to TRBJ2-4; D perhaps matches TRBD1 (5 bases). There are 14 residues in the CDR3. CDR1 is SGHDN, CDR2 FVKESK, per germline. V was pared by 0 bases and J by 10 bases, with 13 bases between. The chain's CDR3 is CASSQEGAGRIQYF. The CDR3 DNA follows: TGTGCCAGCAGCCAAGAAGGGGCAGGGCGAATTCAGTACTTC.